Below are 27 T cell receptor beta chains sequenced from a single sample in a study of T cell repertoires in cytomegalovirus infection. MiXCR, applied by TCRdb to the reads, yields one record per CDR3 protein. The sample lists about 740,000 distinct CDR3 sequences, 35% occurring once. The specimen sequenced was PBMCs. The receptor source for this set is a human donor in good health (CMV status not recorded). Some clones in this sample may be carry-over from other donors' samples.

This clonotype was counted only a few times. The chain links TRBV28 to TRBJ1-2; no firm D call. Germline assignment: CDR1 MDHEN and CDR2 SYDVKM. Trimming shortened V by 5 bases and J by 0 bases, and 7 bases separated the two germline ends. This CDR3 spans 13 amino acids. The CDR3 here is CASSADTNYGYTF. The CDR3 DNA reads as TGTGCCAGCAGTGCGGATACTAACTATGGCTACACCTTC.

This clonotype was detected once. The chain combines TRBV5-1 with TRBJ2-2, with 7 bases identical to TRBD1. The V segment lost 2 bases and the J segment 4 bases; nucleotides outside the gene matches: 5. CDR1 is SGHRS and CDR2 is YFSETQ in the germline V gene. The CDR3 length is 15 residues. In DNA, the CDR3 is TGCGCCAGCAGCTTCCGGGACAGTTCCACCGGGGAGCTGTTTTTT. Translated, it gives CASSFRDSSTGELFF.

DNA of the CDR3: TGTGCCAGCAGCTTCCGGGGCCAGCTTTTCTCTGGGGCCAACGTCCTGACTTTC. Translated: CASSFRGQLFSGANVLTF. The rearrangement uses TRBV7-9 and TRBJ2-6; the D call may be TRBD1 or TRBD2 (5 bases each). The CDR3 is 18 amino acids. With 3 bases removed from V and 0 bases from J, the gap between germline ends came to 15 bases. Looked up from germline, CDR1 is SEHNR and CDR2 is FQNEAQ (reference sequence).

This clonotype showed up just a few times. J is TRBJ2-2 and V is TRBV2; D is possibly TRBD2 (5 bases). Germline CDR1 SNHLY, CDR2 FYNNEI. The CDR3 is 14 residues long. V lost 3 bases to trimming and J lost 7 bases, with 12 bases between them. This chain's CDR3 is CASSEVRGIGELFF. Written as DNA, the CDR3 is TGTGCCAGCAGTGAGGTCCGGGGAATCGGGGAGCTGTTTTTT.

A few counts support this clonotype. The V and J genes are TRBV10-3 and TRBJ2-7, with 8 bases aligning to TRBD2. V dropped 8 bases and J dropped 5; count of bases not matched to a gene: 5. This CDR3 is built from 12 residues. The germline V gene has CDR1 ENHRY and CDR2 SYGVKD. CDR3 region: CAIGAGGDEQYF. As DNA, the CDR3 is TGTGCCATCGGGGCGGGAGGTGACGAGCAGTACTTC.

Only a few counts were recorded for this clonotype. The genes are TRBV10-2 and TRBJ1-5, with TRBD1 matching over 7 bases. CDR3 length: 15 amino acids. Germline lookup yields CDR1 WSHSY and CDR2 SAAADI. The trim removed 3 bases at V and 1 base at J, leaving 3 bases unmatched. CDR3 sequence reads: CASSDEGASNQPQHF. CDR3 in DNA: TGCGCCAGCAGTGACGAGGGGGCGAGCAATCAGCCCCAGCATTTT.

This clonotype has more than one count but fewer than ten. The rearrangement uses TRBV7-3 and TRBJ2-3; the D gene is possibly TRBD2 (5 bases). V lost 1 base, J lost 8 bases, and 22 bases lay in between. This CDR3 spans 17 amino acids. Germline loops: CDR1 SGHTA, CDR2 FQGTGA. DNA of the CDR3: TGTGCCAGCAGCTTAATCCCCCTTGCCGGGGTGACTCGTACGCAGTATTTT. Its protein is CASSLIPLAGVTRTQYF.

This clonotype was observed a few times. This sequence joins TRBV7-2 and TRBJ1-1, with D unresolved. The germline V gene encodes CDR1 SGHTA and CDR2 FQGNSA. V lost 1 base and J lost 11, with 11 bases in between. The CDR3 extends over 12 amino acids. CDR3 loop: CASSLVVGKAFF. CDR3 DNA: TGTGCCAGCAGCTTAGTAGTGGGCAAGGCTTTCTTT. The complete variable domain, with remaining parts taken from reference TRBV7-2 and TRBJ1-1, reads GAGVSQSPSNKVTEKGKDVELRCDPISGHTALYWYRQSLGQGLEFLIYFQGNSAPDKSGLPSDRFSAERTGGSVSTLTIQRTQQEDSAVYLCASSLVVGKAFFGQGTRLTVV.

The rearrangement links TRBV4-1 to TRBJ1-2; D remains unclear. The ends were cut back, 2 bases at V and 6 bases at J, with 13 bases in the middle. Germline V lookup: CDR1 MGHRA, CDR2 YSYEKL. This CDR3 has 14 residues. DNA for the CDR3: TGCGCCAGCAGCCAACCCCAAAATAGGGATGGCTACACCTTC. It translates to CASSQPQNRDGYTF.

This chain connects TRBV19 to TRBJ1-5; D remains ambiguous. The ends were cut back, 3 bases at V and 0 bases at J, with 9 bases in the middle. The CDR3 spans 15 residues. Germline CDR1 is LNHDA and CDR2 is SQIVND (reference sequence). The CDR3 here is CASSIDTYSNQPQHF. The CDR3 nucleotides are TGTGCCAGTAGTATTGACACCTATAGCAATCAGCCCCAGCATTTT.

The genes are TRBV19 and TRBJ2-7, with 10 positions matching TRBD2. J was trimmed by 2 bases and V by 5 bases; bases with no gene match: 3. Germline assignment: CDR1 LNHDA and CDR2 SQIVND (reference sequence). This CDR3 is 14 amino acids long. CDR3 in amino acids: CASSVSGRAYEQYF. CDR3 nucleotides: TGTGCCAGTAGTGTCAGCGGGAGGGCCTACGAGCAGTACTTC.

Ten or more counts support this clonotype. A junction end diverges from the germline sequence, so it may reflect a read error. The V and J genes are TRBV12-3 or TRBV12-4 and TRBJ2-3; D is ambiguous. This CDR3 region has 14 residues. CDR3 amino acids: CASSLGGVTDTQYF. The CDR3 DNA is TGTGCCAGCAGCTTAGGTGGGGTCACAGATACGCAGTATTTT.

This clonotype was counted ten times or more. The V call is TRBV12-3 or TRBV12-4, the J call TRBJ2-4; weak D call: TRBD1 (6 bases). The CDR3 loop spans 16 amino acids. V dropped 5 bases and J dropped 0 bases, with 14 bases sitting between them. CDR3 sequence (DNA): TGTGCCAGCAGTCCAGAGGACAGACTAGCCAAAAACATTCAGTACTTC. This gives the protein CASSPEDRLAKNIQYF.

The J gene is TRBJ2-7, the V gene TRBV5-6, with TRBD1 matching over 10 bases. V shed 5 bases, J shed 0 bases, and the junction held 17 bases outside the gene matches. Per the germline V gene, CDR1 is SGHDT and CDR2 is YYEEEE. CDR3 length equals 19 residues. The CDR3: CASSHRTGGAQLNSYEQYF. CDR3 nucleotides: TGTGCCAGCAGTCACCGGACAGGGGGAGCCCAGCTTAACTCCTACGAGCAGTACTTC.

V and J are TRBV19 and TRBJ1-5, with TRBD1 matching over 7 bases. CDR3 length equals 19 residues. V dropped 0 bases and J dropped 6; count of bases not matched to a gene: 17. The germline V gene has CDR1 LNHDA and CDR2 SQIVND (reference sequence). CDR3 DNA sequence: TGTGCCAGTAGTATAGATTTTCCGACAGGGTTGGTGGGGGGTCAGCCCCAGCATTTT. This gives the protein CASSIDFPTGLVGGQPQHF.

This clonotype was detected only a few times. This sequence joins TRBV11-2 and TRBJ1-3; D is ambiguous. This CDR3 has 12 amino acids. The germline V gene has CDR1 SGHAT and CDR2 FQNNGV. The CDR3 DNA reads as TGTGACCTCAGCCCCTCTGGAAACACCATATATTTT. Translated, it gives CDLSPSGNTIYF.

Of note for this clonotype: A clone one base away is much larger, so this may be a read error. The conserved closing phenylalanine or tryptophan is absent in this CDR3, likely reflecting a read error. The chain has TRBV7-2 and TRBJ1-1; D is uncertain. Germline CDR1 reads SGHTA; CDR2 reads FQGNSA. Trimming left V 6 bases short and J 11 bases short, with 16 bases between. This CDR3 is built from 12 residues. The CDR3 protein is CASRRPPLDAFL. The CDR3 nucleotides are TGTGCCAGCAGGCGTCCCCCACTCGATGCTTTCTTG.

This clonotype has more than one count but fewer than ten. V is TRBV7-2 and J is TRBJ2-2; D not resolved. This CDR3 has 16 residues. CDR1 and CDR2 (germline): SGHTA, FQGNSA. The V gene lost 0 bases and the J gene lost 0 bases, with 8 bases spanning the gap. In DNA, the CDR3 is TGTGCCAGCAGCTTAGCGTCTACCACGAACACCGGGGAGCTGTTTTTT. This translates into CASSLASTTNTGELFF.

This clonotype has a handful of counts. The J gene is TRBJ1-2, the V gene TRBV19; TRBD1 is a possible D gene (6 bases). This CDR3 is built from 16 residues. Germline-derived CDR1 and CDR2 are LNHDA and SQIVND (reference sequence). Trimming removed 3 bases at V and 13 bases at J, with 27 bases between. CDR3: CASSMFGGGKPPLGTF. CDR3 DNA sequence: TGTGCCAGTAGTATGTTCGGGGGCGGAAAGCCCCCTTTGGGCACCTTC.

Only a few counts were recorded for this clonotype. The V and J genes are TRBV12-3 or TRBV12-4 and TRBJ2-7; unclear D gene. The V gene lost 1 base and the J gene lost 0 bases, with 10 bases spanning the gap. The CDR3 covers 15 residues. The CDR3 is CASSLGVASSYEQYF. The CDR3 DNA follows: TGTGCCAGCAGTTTAGGGGTTGCTAGCTCCTACGAGCAGTACTTC.

This clonotype came up a few times. V is TRBV20-1 and J is TRBJ1-5, with 10 bases aligning to TRBD1. This CDR3 has 14 amino acids. Per the germline V gene, CDR1 is DFQATT and CDR2 is SNEGSKA (reference sequence). With 2 bases clipped from V and 4 bases from J, the junction kept 2 bases outside the gene matches. CDR3 loop: CSARMGQGNQPQHF. CDR3 sequence (DNA): TGCAGTGCTAGAATGGGACAGGGGAATCAGCCCCAGCATTTT.

Ten or more counts support this clonotype. The chain combines TRBV12-3 or TRBV12-4 with TRBJ1-1, with D possibly matching TRBD1 (6 bases). This CDR3 contains 12 residues. V lost 6 bases, J lost 4 bases, and 9 bases lay in between. CDR3: CASSQGRTEAFF. DNA for the CDR3: TGTGCCAGCAGCCAGGGGCGCACTGAAGCTTTCTTT.

The gene calls are TRBV27 and TRBJ2-7; perhaps TRBD1 as D (5 bases). Trimming took 3 bases from V and 2 from J, leaving 11 bases between them. Germline V gene lookup returns CDR1 MNHEY and CDR2 SMNVEV (reference sequence). The CDR3 totals 14 residues. The CDR3 protein is CASSFVDKTYEQYF. The DNA for the CDR3 is TGTGCCAGCAGTTTTGTGGACAAAACCTACGAGCAGTACTTC.

CDR3 nucleotides: TGCAGCGTTGTAGGGTCAAAGGCTGTGAACACTGAAGCTTTCTTT. It specifies CSVVGSKAVNTEAFF. The chain is built from TRBV29-1 and TRBJ1-1; D not resolved. CDR1 and CDR2 (germline): SQVTM, ANQGSEA. The ends were cut back, 4 bases at V and 0 bases at J, with 15 bases in the middle. There are 15 residues in the CDR3.

The chain links TRBV7-3 to TRBJ2-5, with TRBD1 matching 11 bases. J lost 7 bases, V lost 5 bases, and 9 bases had no gene match. In germline, CDR1 is SGHTA, CDR2 FQGTGA. CDR3 length: 15 residues. CDR3 nucleotides: TGTGCCAGCAGCCCGGGACAGGGGGACATCAGGACCCAGTACTTC. Its translation is CASSPGQGDIRTQYF.

Only a few counts were recorded for this clonotype. The chain employs TRBV11-3 and TRBJ1-1; 9 bases are shared with TRBD1. The ends lost 5 bases at V and 11 bases at J; junction bases unmatched: 9. Germline V gene data show CDR1 as SGHNT and CDR2 as YENEEA. The CDR3 consists of 13 residues. In nucleotides, the CDR3 is TGTGCCAGCAGCACCGATCGGGACAGGGAGGCTTTCTTT. This sequence encodes CASSTDRDREAFF. Supplemented by reference TRBV11-3 and TRBJ1-1, the full variable domain reads EAGVVQSPRYKIIEKKQPVAFWCNPISGHNTLYWYLQNLGQGPELLIRYENEEAVDDSQLPKDRFSAERLKGVDSTLKIQPAELGDSAVYLCASSTDRDREAFFGQGTRLTVV.

This clonotype occurred a few times. The chain carries TRBV28 and TRBJ2-7; 12 bases are a match to TRBD2. This CDR3 spans 17 amino acids. J was trimmed by 3 bases and V by 5 bases; bases with no gene match: 11. Germline CDR1 reads MDHEN; CDR2 reads SYDVKM. The CDR3, as DNA: TGTGCCAGCAGTCGAGTTTTCGGACTAGCGGGGAACTACGAGCAGTACTTC. This translates into CASSRVFGLAGNYEQYF.